This entry is about one T cell receptor (beta chain). Its matching antigen is unknown. Alongside a J-beta primer mix, a sample-barcoded 5' primer served in a second PCR lasting roughly 7 to 12 cycles. Every cDNA molecule bore a tag from a template-switch adaptor containing 12 random nucleotides. TCRdb reprocessed the 5' RACE reads with MiXCR, giving one entry per CDR3 protein. Here the sample spans about 1.8 million distinct CDR3 sequences, roughly 50% being singletons. Germline V lookup: CDR1 SGHVS, CDR2 FQNEAQ. Trimming left V 1 base short and J 6 bases short, with 15 bases between. The CDR3 is made up of 15 amino acids. These data belong to a study of blood T cells in healthy people across ages. Overall study context: Through template switching, about one barcoded beta molecule was captured per two T cells, as measured in model experiments.

Study-wide findings and caveats: Unsorted PBMCs blocked a conclusive comparison of naive and antigen-experienced cells. Higher diversity and more naive CD4+ cells were features of long-lived donors, compared to aged donors.

This TCR derives from a woman aged 40 to 50 in good health. The sample taken for sequencing was blood. V is TRBV7-8 and J is TRBJ1-1; D is ambiguous. Written as DNA, the CDR3 is TGTGCCAGCAGCTTAGGGTACCCTACGGCGTCTGAAGCTTTCTTT. It encodes CASSLGYPTASEAFF.